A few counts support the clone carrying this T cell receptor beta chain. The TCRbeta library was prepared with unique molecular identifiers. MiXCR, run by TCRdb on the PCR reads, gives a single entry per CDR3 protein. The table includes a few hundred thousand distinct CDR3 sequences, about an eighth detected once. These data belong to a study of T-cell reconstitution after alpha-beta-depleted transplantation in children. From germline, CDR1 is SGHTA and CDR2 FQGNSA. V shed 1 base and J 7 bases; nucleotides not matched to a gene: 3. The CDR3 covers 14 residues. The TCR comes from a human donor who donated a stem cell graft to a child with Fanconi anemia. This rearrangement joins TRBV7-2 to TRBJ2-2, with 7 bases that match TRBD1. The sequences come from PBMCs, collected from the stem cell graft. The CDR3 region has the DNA TGTGCCAGCAGCTTAGAGAGGGGGCGCGGGGAGCTGTTTTTT. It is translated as CASSLERGRGELFF. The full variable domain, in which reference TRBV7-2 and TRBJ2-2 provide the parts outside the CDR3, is GAGVSQSPSNKVTEKGKDVELRCDPISGHTALYWYRQSLGQGLEFLIYFQGNSAPDKSGLPSDRFSAERTGGSVSTLTIQRTQQEDSAVYLCASSLERGRGELFFGEGSRLTVL.